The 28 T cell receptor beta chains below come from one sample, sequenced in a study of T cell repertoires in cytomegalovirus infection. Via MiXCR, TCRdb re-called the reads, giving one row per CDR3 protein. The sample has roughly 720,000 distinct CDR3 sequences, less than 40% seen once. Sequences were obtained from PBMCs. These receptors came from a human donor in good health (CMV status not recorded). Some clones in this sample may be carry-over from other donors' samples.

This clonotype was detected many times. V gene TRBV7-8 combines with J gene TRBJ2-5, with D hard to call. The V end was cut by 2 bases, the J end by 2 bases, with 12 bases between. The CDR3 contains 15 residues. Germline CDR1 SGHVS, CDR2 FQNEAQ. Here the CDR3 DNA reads TGTGCCAGCAGCTTAACCCGGGCAGATCAAGAGACCCAGTACTTC. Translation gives CASSLTRADQETQYF.

The CDR3 nucleotides are TGTGCCAGCAGCTTGGACCAGGGACCAAACACTGAAGCTTTCTTT. This translates into CASSLDQGPNTEAFF. This sequence joins TRBV5-4 and TRBJ1-1; a possible D gene is TRBD1 (5 bases). The CDR3 runs to 15 residues. Germline V lookup: CDR1 SGHNT, CDR2 YYREEE (reference sequence). With 0 bases removed from V and 2 bases from J, the gap between germline ends came to 11 bases. Full variable domain (outside the CDR3, taken from reference TRBV5-4 and TRBJ1-1): ETGVTQSPTHLIKTRGQQVTLRCSSQSGHNTVSWYQQALGQGPQFIFQYYREEENGRGNFPPRFSGLQFPNYSSELNVNALELDDSALYLCASSLDQGPNTEAFFGQGTRLTVV.

This CDR3 is CASSLAARTEAFF. DNA for the CDR3: TGTGCCAGCAGTTTAGCAGCCCGTACTGAAGCTTTCTTT. The chain links TRBV28 to TRBJ1-1, with D unclear. Trimming cost V 2 bases and J 5 bases, with 9 bases left between them. Germline loops: CDR1 MDHEN, CDR2 SYDVKM. The CDR3 spans 13 residues.

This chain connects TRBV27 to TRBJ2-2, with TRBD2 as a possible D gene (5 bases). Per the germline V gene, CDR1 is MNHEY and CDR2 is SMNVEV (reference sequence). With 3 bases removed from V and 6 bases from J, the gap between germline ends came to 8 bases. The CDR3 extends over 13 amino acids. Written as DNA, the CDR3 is TGTGCCAGCAGTTTCGGGCGGGCCGGGGAGCTGTTTTTT. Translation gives CASSFGRAGELFF.

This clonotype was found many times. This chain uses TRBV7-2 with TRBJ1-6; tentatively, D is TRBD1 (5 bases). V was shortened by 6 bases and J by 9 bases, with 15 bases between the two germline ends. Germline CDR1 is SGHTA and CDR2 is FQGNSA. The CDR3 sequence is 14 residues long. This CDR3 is CASSSVKGTSPLHF. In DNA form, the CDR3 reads TGTGCCAGCAGTTCCGTGAAGGGGACTTCACCCCTCCACTTT.

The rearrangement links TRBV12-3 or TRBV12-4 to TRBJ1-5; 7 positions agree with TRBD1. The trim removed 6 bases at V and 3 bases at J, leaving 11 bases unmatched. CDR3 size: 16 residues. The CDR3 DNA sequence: TGTGCCAGCAGCTCACGGACAGGCTCCTTCAATCAGCCCCAGCATTTT. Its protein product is CASSSRTGSFNQPQHF.

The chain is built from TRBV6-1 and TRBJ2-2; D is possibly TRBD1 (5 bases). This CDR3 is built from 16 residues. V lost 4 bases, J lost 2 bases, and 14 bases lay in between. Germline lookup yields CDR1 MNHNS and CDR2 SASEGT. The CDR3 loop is CASSGITGINTGELFF. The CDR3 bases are TGTGCCAGCAGTGGAATCACAGGAATAAACACCGGGGAGCTGTTTTTT.

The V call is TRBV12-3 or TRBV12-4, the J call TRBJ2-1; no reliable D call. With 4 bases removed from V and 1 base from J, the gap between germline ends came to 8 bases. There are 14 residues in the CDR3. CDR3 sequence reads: CASSYDVSYNEQFF. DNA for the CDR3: TGTGCCAGCAGTTATGACGTATCCTACAATGAGCAGTTCTTC.

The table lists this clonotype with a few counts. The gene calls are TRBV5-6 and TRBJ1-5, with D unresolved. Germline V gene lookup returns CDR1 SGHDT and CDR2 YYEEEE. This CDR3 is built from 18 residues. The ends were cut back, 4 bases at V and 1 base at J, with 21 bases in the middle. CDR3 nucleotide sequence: TGTGCCAGCAGCACTTTTTCCGTATTCAATCGGAGCAATCAGCCCCAGCATTTT. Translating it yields CASSTFSVFNRSNQPQHF.

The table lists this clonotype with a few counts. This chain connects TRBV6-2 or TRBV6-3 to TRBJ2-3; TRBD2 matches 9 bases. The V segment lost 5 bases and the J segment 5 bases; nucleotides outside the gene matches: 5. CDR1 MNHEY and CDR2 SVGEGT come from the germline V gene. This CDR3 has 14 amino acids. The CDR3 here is CASSRRTSEDTQYF. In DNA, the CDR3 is TGTGCCAGCAGTCGCAGGACTAGCGAAGATACGCAGTATTTT.

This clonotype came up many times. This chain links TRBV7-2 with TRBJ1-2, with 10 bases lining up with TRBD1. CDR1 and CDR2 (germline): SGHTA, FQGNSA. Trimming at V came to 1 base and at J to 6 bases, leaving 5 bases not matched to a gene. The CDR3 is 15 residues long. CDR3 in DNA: TGTGCCAGCAGCTTAGGTGAAGGACAGGGGGATGGCTACACCTTC. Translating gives CASSLGEGQGDGYTF.

Here the CDR3 DNA reads TGCGCCAGCAGCCAAGGACCTAGCTGGTCCGAGCAGTACTTC. Residues: CASSQGPSWSEQYF. The rearrangement joins TRBV4-1 to TRBJ2-7; tentatively, D is TRBD2 (5 bases). The germline V gene has CDR1 MGHRA and CDR2 YSYEKL. Trimming pared 1 base from V and 6 bases from J, leaving 13 bases between. The CDR3 loop spans 14 amino acids.

CDR3 DNA: TGTGCCAGCAGCCTAGGCCGACAGGGGGAAGCTTTCTTT. Amino acid sequence: CASSLGRQGEAFF. The J gene is TRBJ1-1, the V gene TRBV28, with 8 bases that match TRBD1. Germline V lookup: CDR1 MDHEN, CDR2 SYDVKM. This CDR3 is built from 13 residues. The junction had 8 bases not matched to a gene; V was cut back by 6 bases and J by 8 bases.

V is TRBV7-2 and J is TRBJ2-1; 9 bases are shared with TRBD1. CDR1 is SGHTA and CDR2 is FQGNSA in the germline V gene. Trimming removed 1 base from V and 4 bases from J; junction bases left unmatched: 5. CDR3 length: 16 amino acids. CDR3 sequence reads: CASSLVRTGVYNEQFF. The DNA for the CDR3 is TGTGCCAGCAGCTTAGTTCGGACAGGGGTATACAATGAGCAGTTCTTC.

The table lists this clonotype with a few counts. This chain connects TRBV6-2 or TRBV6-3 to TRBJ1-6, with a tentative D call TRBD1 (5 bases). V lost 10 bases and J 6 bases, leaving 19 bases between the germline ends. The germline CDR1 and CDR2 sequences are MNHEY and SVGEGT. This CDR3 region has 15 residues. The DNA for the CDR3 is TGTGCCACCCTACCCACGGGACCGCGTAATTCACCCCTCCACTTT. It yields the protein CATLPTGPRNSPLHF.

Here the CDR3 DNA reads TGTGCCTGGAGTGTACTTAACACTGAAGCTTTCTTT. Amino acid sequence: CAWSVLNTEAFF. V usage is TRBV30 and J usage is TRBJ1-1, with D uncertain. CDR3 length: 12 residues. Trimming pared 0 bases from V and 2 bases from J, leaving 4 bases between. Germline CDR1 is GTSNPN and CDR2 is SVGIG (reference sequence).

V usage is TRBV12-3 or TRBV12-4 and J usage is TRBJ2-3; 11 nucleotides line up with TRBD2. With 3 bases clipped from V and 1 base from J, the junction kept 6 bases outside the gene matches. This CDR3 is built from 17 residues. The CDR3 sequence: CASSFSGTSGRTDTQYF. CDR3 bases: TGTGCCAGCAGTTTTAGCGGGACTAGCGGCCGCACAGATACGCAGTATTTT.

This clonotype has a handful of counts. The DNA of the CDR3 is TGTGCCAGCAGTTTTGAGGAACTCAATCGGTCTGAAAAACTGTTTTTT. Residues: CASSFEELNRSEKLFF. The chain uses TRBV12-3 or TRBV12-4 and TRBJ1-4; D remains unclear. This CDR3 is 16 amino acids long. Trimming left V 3 bases short and J 7 bases short, with 18 bases between.

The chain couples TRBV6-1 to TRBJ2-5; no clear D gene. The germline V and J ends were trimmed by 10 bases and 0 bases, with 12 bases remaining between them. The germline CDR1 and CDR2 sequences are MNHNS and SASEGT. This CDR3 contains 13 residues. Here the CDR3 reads CATHTTYQETQYF. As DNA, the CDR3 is TGTGCCACCCATACGACATACCAAGAGACCCAGTACTTC.

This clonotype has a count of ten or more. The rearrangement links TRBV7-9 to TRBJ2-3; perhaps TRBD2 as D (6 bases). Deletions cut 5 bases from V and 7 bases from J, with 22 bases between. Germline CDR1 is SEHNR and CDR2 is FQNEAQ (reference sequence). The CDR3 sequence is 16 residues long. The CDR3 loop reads CASSPLAGGEANTQYF. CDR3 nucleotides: TGTGCCAGCAGCCCCCTCGCGGGCGGGGAGGCAAATACGCAGTATTTT. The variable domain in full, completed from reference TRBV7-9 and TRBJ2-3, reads DTGVSQNPRHKITKRGQNVTFRCDPISEHNRLYWYRQTLGQGPEFLTYFQNEAQLEKSRLLSDRFSAERPKGSFSTLEIQRTEQGDSAMYLCASSPLAGGEANTQYFGPGTRLTVL.

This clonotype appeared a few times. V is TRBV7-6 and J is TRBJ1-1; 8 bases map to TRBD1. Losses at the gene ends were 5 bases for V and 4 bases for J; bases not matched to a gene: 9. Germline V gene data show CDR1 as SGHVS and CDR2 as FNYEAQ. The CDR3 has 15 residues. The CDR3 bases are TGTGCCAGCAGCCTTAGTGGGACAGGCACCACTGAAGCTTTCTTT. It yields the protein CASSLSGTGTTEAFF.

Here the CDR3 DNA reads TGTGCCAGCCGGGGGGGCCCTGGAAACACCATATATTTT. Translation: CASRGGPGNTIYF. The gene calls are TRBV6-5 and TRBJ1-3; a possible D gene is TRBD1 (6 bases). CDR1 and CDR2 from the germline V gene are MNHEY and SVGAGI. The V and J ends lost 8 bases and 2 bases respectively, with 10 bases between them. This CDR3 comprises 13 residues.

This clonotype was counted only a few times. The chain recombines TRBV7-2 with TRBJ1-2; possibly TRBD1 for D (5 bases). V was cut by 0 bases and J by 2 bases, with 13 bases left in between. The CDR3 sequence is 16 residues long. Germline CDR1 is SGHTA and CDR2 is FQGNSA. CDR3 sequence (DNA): TGTGCCAGCAGCTTAGCGACGGAGGGGCAGAACTATGGCTACACCTTC. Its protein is CASSLATEGQNYGYTF.

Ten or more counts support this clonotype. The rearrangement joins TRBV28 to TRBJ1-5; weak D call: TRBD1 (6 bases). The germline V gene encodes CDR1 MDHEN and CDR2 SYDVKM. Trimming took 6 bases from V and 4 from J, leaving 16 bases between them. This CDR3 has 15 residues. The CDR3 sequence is CASRWDGQWNQPQHF. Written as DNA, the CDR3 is TGTGCCAGCAGATGGGACGGACAGTGGAATCAGCCCCAGCATTTT.

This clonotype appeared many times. For the CDR3, the DNA is TGTGCCAGCAGCCCAACAGGGGGCGCGGTCTACGAGCAGTACTTC. Translation gives CASSPTGGAVYEQYF. The chain is built from TRBV7-2 and TRBJ2-7; 9 bases match TRBD1. V shed 5 bases and J 3 bases; nucleotides not matched to a gene: 8. The germline gives CDR1 SGHTA, CDR2 FQGNSA. This CDR3 is built from 15 residues.

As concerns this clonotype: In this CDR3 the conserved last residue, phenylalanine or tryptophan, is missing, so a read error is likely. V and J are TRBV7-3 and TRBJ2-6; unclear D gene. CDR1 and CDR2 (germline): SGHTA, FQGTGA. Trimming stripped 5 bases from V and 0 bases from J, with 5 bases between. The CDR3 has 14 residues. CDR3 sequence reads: CASSRSSGANVLTL. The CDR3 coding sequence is TGTGCCAGCAGCCGTAGCTCTGGGGCCAACGTCCTGACTTTA.

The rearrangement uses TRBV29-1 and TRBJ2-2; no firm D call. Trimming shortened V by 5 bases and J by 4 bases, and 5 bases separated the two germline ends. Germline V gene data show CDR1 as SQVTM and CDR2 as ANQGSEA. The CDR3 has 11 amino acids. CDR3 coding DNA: TGCAGCGTTTCAGGCACCGGGGAGCTGTTTTTT. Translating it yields CSVSGTGELFF.

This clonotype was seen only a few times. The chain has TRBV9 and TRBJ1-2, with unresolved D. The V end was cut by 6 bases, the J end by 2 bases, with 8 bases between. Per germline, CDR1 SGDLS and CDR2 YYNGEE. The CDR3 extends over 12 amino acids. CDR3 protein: CASIGQNYGYTF. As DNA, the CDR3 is TGTGCCAGCATCGGTCAGAACTATGGCTACACCTTC.